A selection of T cell receptor beta chains follows, all from one sample in a study of shared clonotypes between healthy human individuals. The protocol was immunoSEQ multiplex PCR, while the TCRdb copy is restricted to in-frame clones and leaves out a portion. This table has millions of clones, approximately 95% appearing once. The sample taken for sequencing was naive CD4+ T cells sorted from blood. All receptors come from a man aged 18 to 30 in good health. Both conserved end residues are part of each CDR3. D genes are given only for firm matches. Expanded clones get a size class; other rows say once, few or many, or leave the size out.

j_call: TRBJ2-3
v_call: TRBV4-1
clone_size: NA
d_call: NA
cdr3_aa: CASSREDSSDTQYF
cdr3_nt: TGCGCCAGCAGCCGGGAGGACAGTTCAGATACGCAGTATTTT

j_call: TRBJ2-1
v_call: TRBV11-2
clone_size: NA
d_call: TRBD2
cdr3_aa: CASSRTSGERNEQFF
cdr3_nt: TGTGCCAGCAGCCGGACTAGCGGAGAGCGGAATGAGCAGTTCTTC

j_call: TRBJ2-7
v_call: TRBV9
clone_size: once
d_call: NA
cdr3_aa: CASSASTGGYEQYF
cdr3_nt: TGTGCCAGCAGCGCCTCGACGGGCGGTTACGAGCAGTACTTC

j_call: TRBJ2-7
v_call: TRBV10-3
clone_size: NA
d_call: NA
cdr3_aa: CAISTSAYEQYF
cdr3_nt: TGTGCCATCAGTACCAGCGCCTACGAGCAGTACTTC

j_call: TRBJ2-6
v_call: TRBV9
clone_size: once
d_call: NA
cdr3_aa: CASSVDISGANVLTF
cdr3_nt: TGTGCCAGCAGCGTAGATATCTCTGGGGCCAACGTCCTGACTTTC

j_call: TRBJ1-5
v_call: TRBV18
clone_size: NA
d_call: TRBD1
cdr3_aa: CASSPFTGQGGQPQHF
cdr3_nt: TGTGCCAGCTCACCATTTACAGGACAGGGCGGTCAGCCCCAGCATTTT

j_call: TRBJ1-1
v_call: TRBV6-1
clone_size: NA
d_call: NA
cdr3_aa: CASRVRYTDTEAFF
cdr3_nt: TGTGCCAGCAGGGTGAGGTATACCGACACTGAAGCTTTCTTT

j_call: TRBJ2-5
v_call: TRBV5-4
clone_size: once
d_call: NA
cdr3_aa: CASSSTGSGQETQYF
cdr3_nt: TGTGCCAGCAGTTCTACAGGGAGTGGCCAAGAGACCCAGTACTTC

j_call: TRBJ2-5
v_call: TRBV5-4
clone_size: NA
d_call: TRBD2
cdr3_aa: CASSWPSTSGQETQYF
cdr3_nt: TGTGCCAGCAGCTGGCCCTCGACTAGCGGTCAAGAGACCCAGTACTTC

j_call: TRBJ2-7
v_call: TRBV5-8
clone_size: NA
d_call: TRBD1
cdr3_aa: CASSTGQEPRQYF
cdr3_nt: TGTGCCAGCAGCACCGGACAGGAACCAAGGCAGTACTTC

j_call: TRBJ2-3
v_call: TRBV10-1
clone_size: NA
d_call: NA
cdr3_aa: CASSRDPSTDTQYF
cdr3_nt: TGCGCCAGCAGCCGGGATCCTAGCACAGATACGCAGTATTTT

j_call: TRBJ2-1
v_call: TRBV5-6
clone_size: NA
d_call: NA
cdr3_aa: CASSLVTSASSEQFF
cdr3_nt: TGTGCCAGCAGCTTGGTGACTAGTGCCTCAAGTGAGCAGTTCTTC

j_call: TRBJ2-2
v_call: TRBV11-2
clone_size: NA
d_call: NA
cdr3_aa: CASSLGVSGTGELFF
cdr3_nt: TGTGCCAGCAGCTTAGGGGTTTCGGGCACCGGGGAGCTGTTTTTT

j_call: TRBJ1-5
v_call: TRBV28
clone_size: NA
d_call: NA
cdr3_aa: CASRVTTDQPQHF
cdr3_nt: TGTGCCAGCAGAGTCACGACAGATCAGCCCCAGCATTTT

j_call: TRBJ2-1
v_call: TRBV2
clone_size: NA
d_call: NA
cdr3_aa: CASRNLNRGDEQFF
cdr3_nt: TGTGCCAGCAGGAACTTGAATCGGGGAGATGAGCAGTTCTTC

j_call: TRBJ1-1
v_call: TRBV9
clone_size: NA
d_call: TRBD1
cdr3_aa: CASSARDRANTEAFF
cdr3_nt: TGTGCCAGCAGCGCTAGGGACAGGGCGAACACTGAAGCTTTCTTT

j_call: TRBJ2-5
v_call: TRBV18
clone_size: NA
d_call: TRBD1
cdr3_aa: CASSPPGQYQETQYF
cdr3_nt: TGTGCCAGCTCACCCCCGGGACAGTACCAAGAGACCCAGTACTTC

j_call: TRBJ2-5
v_call: TRBV6-5
clone_size: once
d_call: NA
cdr3_aa: CASSTGSETQYF
cdr3_nt: TGTGCCAGCAGCACAGGGTCAGAGACCCAGTACTTC

j_call: TRBJ1-4
v_call: TRBV5-1
clone_size: NA
d_call: NA
cdr3_aa: CASSLVGTSGEKLFF
cdr3_nt: TGCGCCAGCAGCTTGGTTGGGACCTCTGGTGAAAAACTGTTTTTT

j_call: TRBJ2-7
v_call: TRBV28
clone_size: once
d_call: NA
cdr3_aa: CASSFLVRGSYEQYF
cdr3_nt: TGTGCCAGCAGTTTTCTCGTTAGGGGCTCCTACGAGCAGTACTTC

j_call: TRBJ2-2
v_call: TRBV7-2
clone_size: NA
d_call: TRBD1
cdr3_aa: CASSPLTGGGELFF
cdr3_nt: TGTGCCAGCAGCCCTCTTACAGGGGGCGGGGAGCTGTTTTTT

j_call: TRBJ2-3
v_call: TRBV9
clone_size: NA
d_call: NA
cdr3_aa: CASSAPIGPRTTDTQYF
cdr3_nt: TGTGCCAGCAGCGCACCGATCGGACCACGAACAACCGATACGCAGTATTTT

j_call: TRBJ2-7
v_call: TRBV28
clone_size: NA
d_call: TRBD1
cdr3_aa: CASRTGTGSYEQYF
cdr3_nt: TGTGCCAGCCGGACCGGGACAGGGTCCTACGAGCAGTACTTC

j_call: TRBJ2-7
v_call: TRBV4-1
clone_size: NA
d_call: TRBD2
cdr3_aa: CASSQGFRGTSGREIHEQYF
cdr3_nt: TGCGCCAGCAGCCAAGGTTTCCGGGGGACTAGCGGGAGGGAAATCCACGAGCAGTACTTC

j_call: TRBJ2-3
v_call: TRBV2
clone_size: NA
d_call: TRBD2
cdr3_aa: CASSVTSGLSSTDTQYF
cdr3_nt: TGTGCCAGCAGTGTAACTAGCGGGCTCTCTAGCACAGATACGCAGTATTTT

j_call: TRBJ1-3
v_call: TRBV10-3
clone_size: NA
d_call: TRBD1
cdr3_aa: CAISESGQPGNTIYF
cdr3_nt: TGTGCCATCAGTGAGTCGGGACAGCCTGGAAACACCATATATTTT

j_call: TRBJ1-2
v_call: TRBV19
clone_size: NA
d_call: TRBD1
cdr3_aa: CASSIRDRTGYTF
cdr3_nt: TGTGCCAGTAGTATTCGGGACAGGACCGGCTACACCTTC

j_call: TRBJ2-7
v_call: TRBV6-5
clone_size: NA
d_call: NA
cdr3_aa: CASRPTGPSSYEQYF
cdr3_nt: TGTGCCAGCAGACCCACAGGGCCAAGCTCCTACGAGCAGTACTTC

j_call: TRBJ1-2
v_call: TRBV25-1
clone_size: NA
d_call: TRBD1
cdr3_aa: CASSESAGQNVLGYTF
cdr3_nt: TGTGCCAGCAGTGAATCGGCGGGACAGAATGTTCTTGGCTACACCTTC

j_call: TRBJ1-2
v_call: TRBV7-9
clone_size: NA
d_call: TRBD1
cdr3_aa: CASSLGQGMEVYTF
cdr3_nt: TGTGCCAGCAGCCTCGGACAGGGGATGGAGGTCTACACCTTC

j_call: TRBJ2-7
v_call: TRBV7-9
clone_size: NA
d_call: NA
cdr3_aa: CASSLDRLSTYEQYF
cdr3_nt: TGTGCCAGCAGCTTAGATCGGCTCTCGACCTACGAGCAGTACTTC

j_call: TRBJ2-1
v_call: TRBV4-1
clone_size: NA
d_call: TRBD1
cdr3_aa: CASSQTGGSYNEQFF
cdr3_nt: TGCGCCAGCAGCCAAACAGGGGGAAGCTACAATGAGCAGTTCTTC

j_call: TRBJ1-1
v_call: TRBV20-1
clone_size: NA
d_call: NA
cdr3_aa: CSGGRGSEAFF
cdr3_nt: TGCAGTGGTGGCAGGGGTTCTGAAGCTTTCTTT

j_call: TRBJ1-4
v_call: TRBV7-9
clone_size: NA
d_call: TRBD1
cdr3_aa: CASRRGQDSEKLFF
cdr3_nt: TGTGCCAGCAGGAGGGGACAGGACAGTGAAAAACTGTTTTTT

j_call: TRBJ1-5
v_call: TRBV29-1
clone_size: NA
d_call: NA
cdr3_aa: CSVATAAISTPNQPQHF
cdr3_nt: TGCAGCGTTGCCACGGCGGCCATATCCACCCCCAATCAGCCCCAGCATTTT

j_call: TRBJ1-2
v_call: TRBV6-6
clone_size: NA
d_call: TRBD1
cdr3_aa: CAGTGTGGGDYGYTF
cdr3_nt: TGTGCCGGAACCGGGACAGGGGGCGGCGACTATGGCTACACCTTC

j_call: TRBJ2-7
v_call: TRBV6-5
clone_size: NA
d_call: TRBD1
cdr3_aa: CASSYRGTGAYEQYF
cdr3_nt: TGTGCCAGCAGTTACCGGGGAACAGGGGCCTACGAGCAGTACTTC